A selection of T cell receptor beta chains follows, all from one sample in a study of cytomegalovirus exposure and HLA in healthy donors. Some clones are missing from TCRdb's copy, which holds only in-frame ones; the method was immunoSEQ multiplex PCR. The table includes about 64,000 clones, 95% detected once. Material for sequencing was PBMCs. These receptors were collected from a young woman in good health and CMV-seropositive. Both conserved end residues are part of each CDR3.

v_gene | CDR3aa
TRBV7-9 | CASSLEGGTEAFF
TRBV28 | CASSTSRSLVTEEQYF
TRBV6-1 | CASSEAAWAADQPQHF
TRBV18 | CASSTQPDGGNTIYF
TRBV9 | CASSVETGTGDSPLHF
TRBV4-2 | CASAPPRLAGDTGELFF
TRBV29-1 | CSVEDRAGTQYF
TRBV10-3 | CAISESRALNYGYTF
TRBV5-5 | CASSYSQGALGAFF
TRBV5-1 | CASKRLGQGIAMNTEAFF
TRBV4-1 | CASSQVSLAGKLSTDTQYF
TRBV9 | CASSVGLAGGSSETQYF
TRBV19 | CASSVGGEPRGTGELFF
TRBV6-6 | CASSYSPDYEQYF
TRBV28 | CASSSPGIGFGNTIYF
TRBV6-1 | CASEASGGAGNTIYF
TRBV5-5 | CASSPSRIMETQYF
TRBV7-2 | CASSPPILLGARPDTQYF
TRBV7-2 | CASSSTGEVGTEAFF
TRBV7-8 | CASSPELIYHYEQYF
TRBV4-1 | CASSQYPGLARRGGYEQYF
TRBV7-6 | CASSLGGTGGTYEQYF
TRBV6-5 | CASNRGDTQYF
TRBV27 | CASSLANSYNEQFF
TRBV11-1 | CASSFGNTEAFF
TRBV29-1 | CSVEDNRGGYTF
TRBV4-1 | CASSQDPSPTRTGNTIYF
TRBV11-2 | CASSLEGIGSGELFF
TRBV28 | CASSRGDYGYTF
TRBV27 | CASSSGGVGGANVLTF
TRBV11-2 | CASSVYSRDSGANVLTF
TRBV6-1 | CASSEFLAGVVEQFF
TRBV7-2 | CASSLRPDTQYF
TRBV6-1 | CASSELGGGEGQYF
TRBV19 | CASSITVRNTEAFF
TRBV4-2 | CASSQEGQGIGYTF
TRBV5-4 | CASSLPGQGITEAFF
TRBV19 | CASNGGSTAYEQYF
TRBV9 | CASSDSGQVANTGELFF
TRBV10-1 | CASSAGTPSFSYEQYF
TRBV19 | CASSIGDWDTEAFF
TRBV5-4 | CASSLEARVSSYNEQFF
TRBV6-1 | CASSEQLGAETQYF
TRBV15 | CATSFQRDTEAFF